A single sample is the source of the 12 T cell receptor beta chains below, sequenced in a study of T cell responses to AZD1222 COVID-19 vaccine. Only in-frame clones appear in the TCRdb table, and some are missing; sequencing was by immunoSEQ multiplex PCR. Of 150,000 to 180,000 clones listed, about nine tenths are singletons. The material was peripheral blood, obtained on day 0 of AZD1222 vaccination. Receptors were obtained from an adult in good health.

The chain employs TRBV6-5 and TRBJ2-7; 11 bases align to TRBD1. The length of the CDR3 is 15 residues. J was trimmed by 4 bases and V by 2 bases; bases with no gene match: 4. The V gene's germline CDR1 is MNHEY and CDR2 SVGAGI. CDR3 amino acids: CASSYRTGGLYEQYF. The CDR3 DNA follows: TGTGCCAGCAGTTACCGGACAGGGGGCTTATACGAGCAGTACTTC.

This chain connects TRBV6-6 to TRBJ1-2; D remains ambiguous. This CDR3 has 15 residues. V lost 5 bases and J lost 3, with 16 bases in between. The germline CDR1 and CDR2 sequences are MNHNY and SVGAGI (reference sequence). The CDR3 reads CASSTSVRPDYGYTF. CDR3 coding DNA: TGTGCCAGCAGTACCTCCGTTCGCCCGGACTATGGCTACACCTTC.

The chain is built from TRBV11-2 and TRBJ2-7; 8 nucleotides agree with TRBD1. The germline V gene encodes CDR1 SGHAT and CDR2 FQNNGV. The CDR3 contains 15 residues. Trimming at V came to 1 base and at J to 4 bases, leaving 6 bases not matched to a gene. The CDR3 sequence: CASSLGTGGGYEQYF. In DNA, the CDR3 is TGTGCCAGCAGCTTAGGCACAGGGGGAGGATACGAGCAGTACTTC.

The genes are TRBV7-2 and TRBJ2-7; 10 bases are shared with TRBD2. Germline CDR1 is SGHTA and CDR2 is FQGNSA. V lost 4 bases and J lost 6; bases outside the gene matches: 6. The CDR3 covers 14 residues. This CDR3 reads CASSSSGGDLEQYF. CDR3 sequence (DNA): TGTGCCAGCAGCTCTAGCGGGGGAGATCTCGAGCAGTACTTC.

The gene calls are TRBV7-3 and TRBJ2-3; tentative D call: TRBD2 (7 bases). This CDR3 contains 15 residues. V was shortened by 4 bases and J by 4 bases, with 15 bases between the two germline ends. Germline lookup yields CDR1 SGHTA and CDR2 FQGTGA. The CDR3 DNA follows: TGTGCCAGCAGCTCCCTCGGCGGGGGCTCAGATACGCAGTATTTT. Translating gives CASSSLGGGSDTQYF.

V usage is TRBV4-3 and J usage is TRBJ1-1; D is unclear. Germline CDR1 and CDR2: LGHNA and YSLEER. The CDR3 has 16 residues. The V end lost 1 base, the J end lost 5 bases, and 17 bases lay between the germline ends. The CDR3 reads CASSQGYGLGGTEAFF. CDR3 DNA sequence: TGCGCCAGCAGCCAAGGATATGGCCTTGGAGGAACTGAAGCTTTCTTT.

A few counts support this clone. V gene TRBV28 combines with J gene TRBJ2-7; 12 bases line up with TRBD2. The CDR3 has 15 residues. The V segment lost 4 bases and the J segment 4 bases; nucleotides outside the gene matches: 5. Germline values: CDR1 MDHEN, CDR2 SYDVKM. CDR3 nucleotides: TGTGCCAGCAGTTCCACTAGCGGGGGGTTATACGAGCAGTACTTC. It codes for CASSSTSGGLYEQYF.

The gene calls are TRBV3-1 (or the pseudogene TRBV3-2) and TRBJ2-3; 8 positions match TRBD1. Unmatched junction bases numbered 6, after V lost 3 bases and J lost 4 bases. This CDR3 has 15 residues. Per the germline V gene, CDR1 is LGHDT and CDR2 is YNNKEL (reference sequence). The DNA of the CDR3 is TGTGCCAGCAGCCACAGGGGGCGCGGGTCAGATACGCAGTATTTT. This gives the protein CASSHRGRGSDTQYF.

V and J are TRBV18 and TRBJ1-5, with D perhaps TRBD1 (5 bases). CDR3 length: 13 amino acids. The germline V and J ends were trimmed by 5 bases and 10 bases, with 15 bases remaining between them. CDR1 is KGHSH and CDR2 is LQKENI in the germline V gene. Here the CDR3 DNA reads TGTGCCAGCTCATCTGGGACCGACGGTCCCCAGCATTTT. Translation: CASSSGTDGPQHF.

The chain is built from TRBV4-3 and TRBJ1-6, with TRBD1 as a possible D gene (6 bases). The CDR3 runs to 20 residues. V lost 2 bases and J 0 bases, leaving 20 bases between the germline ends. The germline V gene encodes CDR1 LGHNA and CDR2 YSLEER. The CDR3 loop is CASSQSRTTGLSSYNSPLHF. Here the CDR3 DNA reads TGCGCCAGCAGCCAATCCCGAACGACAGGTCTTAGCTCCTATAATTCACCCCTCCACTTT.

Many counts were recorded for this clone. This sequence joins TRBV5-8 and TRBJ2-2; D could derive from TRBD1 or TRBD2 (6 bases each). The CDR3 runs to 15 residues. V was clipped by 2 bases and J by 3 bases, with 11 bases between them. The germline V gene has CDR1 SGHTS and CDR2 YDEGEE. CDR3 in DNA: TGTGCCAGCAGCTTTGAGGGGGGCTACACCGGGGAGCTGTTTTTT. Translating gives CASSFEGGYTGELFF.

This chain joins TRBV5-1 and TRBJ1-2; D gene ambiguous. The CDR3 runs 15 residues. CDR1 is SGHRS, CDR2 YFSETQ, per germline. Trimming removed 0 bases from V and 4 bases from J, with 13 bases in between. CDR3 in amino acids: CASSLAQASGYGYTF. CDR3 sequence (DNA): TGCGCCAGCAGCTTGGCGCAGGCTAGCGGCTATGGCTACACCTTC.